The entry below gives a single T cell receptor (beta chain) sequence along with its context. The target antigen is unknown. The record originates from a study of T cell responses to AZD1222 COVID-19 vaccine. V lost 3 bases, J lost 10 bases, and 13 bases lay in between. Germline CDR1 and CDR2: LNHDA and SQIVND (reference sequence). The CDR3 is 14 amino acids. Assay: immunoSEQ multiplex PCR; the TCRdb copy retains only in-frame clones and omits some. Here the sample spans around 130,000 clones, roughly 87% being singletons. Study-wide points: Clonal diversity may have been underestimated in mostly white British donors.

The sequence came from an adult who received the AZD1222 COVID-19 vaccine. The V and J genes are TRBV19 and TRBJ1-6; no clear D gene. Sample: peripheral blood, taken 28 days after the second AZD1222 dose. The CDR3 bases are TGTGCCAGTAGTATGTCGGGCCCGTTATCACCCCTCCACTTT. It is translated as CASSMSGPLSPLHF.